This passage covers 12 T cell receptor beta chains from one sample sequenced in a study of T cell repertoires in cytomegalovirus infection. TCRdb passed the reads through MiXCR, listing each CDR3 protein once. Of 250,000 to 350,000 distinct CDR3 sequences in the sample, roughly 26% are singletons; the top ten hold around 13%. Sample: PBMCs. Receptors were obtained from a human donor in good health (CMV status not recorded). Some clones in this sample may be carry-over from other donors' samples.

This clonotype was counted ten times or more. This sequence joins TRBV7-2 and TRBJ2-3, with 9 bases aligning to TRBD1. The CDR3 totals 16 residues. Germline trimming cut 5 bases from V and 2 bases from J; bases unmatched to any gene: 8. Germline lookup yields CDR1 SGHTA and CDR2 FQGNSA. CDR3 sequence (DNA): TGTGCCAGCAGCCGTTACAGGGGGCGTCTCACAGATACGCAGTATTTT. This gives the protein CASSRYRGRLTDTQYF.

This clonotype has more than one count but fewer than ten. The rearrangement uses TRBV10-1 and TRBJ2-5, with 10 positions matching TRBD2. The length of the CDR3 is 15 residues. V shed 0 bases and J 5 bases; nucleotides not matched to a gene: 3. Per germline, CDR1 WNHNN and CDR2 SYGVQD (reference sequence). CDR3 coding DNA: TGCGCCAGCAGTGAGTCGTCTAGCGGGGGCGAGACCCAGTACTTC. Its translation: CASSESSSGGETQYF.

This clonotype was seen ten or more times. The CDR3 DNA reads as TGTGCCAGCAGTCCACTAGCGGGAGGGAGGGAGCAGTACTTC. Residues: CASSPLAGGREQYF. The chain combines TRBV28 with TRBJ2-7; 13 bases align to TRBD2. CDR1 and CDR2 (germline): MDHEN, SYDVKM. V was clipped by 5 bases and J by 7 bases; unmatched bases: 5. This CDR3 region has 14 residues. The full variable domain, in which reference TRBV28 and TRBJ2-7 provide the parts outside the CDR3, is DVKVTQSSRYLVKRTGEKVFLECVQDMDHENMFWYRQDPGLGLRLIYFSYDVKMKEKGDIPEGYSVSREKKERFSLILESASTNQTSMYLCASSPLAGGREQYFGPGTRLTVT.

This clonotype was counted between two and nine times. CDR3 in DNA: TGTGCCAGCAGCGCGCTACCGGGCCCGTACTACGAGCAGTACTTC. It specifies CASSALPGPYYEQYF. J is TRBJ2-7 and V is TRBV28; D is undetermined. V gave up 6 bases and J gave up 3 bases, with 18 bases separating them. CDR3 size: 15 residues. Germline lookup yields CDR1 MDHEN and CDR2 SYDVKM.

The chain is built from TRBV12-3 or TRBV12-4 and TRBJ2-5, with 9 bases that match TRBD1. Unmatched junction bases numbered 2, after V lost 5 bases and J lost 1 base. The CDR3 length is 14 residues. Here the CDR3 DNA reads TGTGCCAGCAGTGGGGACAGGGCCCAAGAGACCCAGTACTTC. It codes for CASSGDRAQETQYF.

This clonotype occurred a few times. CDR3 sequence (DNA): TGTGCCAGCAGTTTAGCAGCGGTTATCCCCCCAGATACGCAGTATTTT. It translates to CASSLAAVIPPDTQYF. The chain has TRBV28 and TRBJ2-3, with D possibly matching TRBD2 (5 bases). Germline-derived CDR1 and CDR2 are MDHEN and SYDVKM. V lost 2 bases and J lost 4, with 16 bases in between. There are 16 residues in the CDR3. The whole variable domain, remainder taken from reference TRBV28 and TRBJ2-3, is DVKVTQSSRYLVKRTGEKVFLECVQDMDHENMFWYRQDPGLGLRLIYFSYDVKMKEKGDIPEGYSVSREKKERFSLILESASTNQTSMYLCASSLAAVIPPDTQYFGPGTRLTVL.

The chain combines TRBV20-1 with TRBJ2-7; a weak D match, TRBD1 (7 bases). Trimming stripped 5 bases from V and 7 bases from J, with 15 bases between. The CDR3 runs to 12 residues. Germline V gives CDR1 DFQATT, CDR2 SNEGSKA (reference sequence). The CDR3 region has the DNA TGCAGTGCTGTACAACAGGGGAGGGAGCAGTACTTC. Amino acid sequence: CSAVQQGREQYF.

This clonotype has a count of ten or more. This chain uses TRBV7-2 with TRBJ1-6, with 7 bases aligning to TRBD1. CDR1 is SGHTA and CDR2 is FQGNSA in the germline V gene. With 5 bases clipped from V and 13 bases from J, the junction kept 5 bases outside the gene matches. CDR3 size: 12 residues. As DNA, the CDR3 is TGTGCCAGCAGCATGACAGGGCAGCCCCTCCACTTT. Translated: CASSMTGQPLHF.

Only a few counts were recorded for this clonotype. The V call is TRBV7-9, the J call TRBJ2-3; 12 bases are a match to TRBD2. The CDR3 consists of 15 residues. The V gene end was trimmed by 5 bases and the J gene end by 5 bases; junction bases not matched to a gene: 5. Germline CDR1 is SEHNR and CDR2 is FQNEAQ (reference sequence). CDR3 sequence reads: CASSETSGSRDTQYF. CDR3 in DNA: TGTGCCAGCAGCGAGACTAGCGGGAGTCGAGATACGCAGTATTTT.

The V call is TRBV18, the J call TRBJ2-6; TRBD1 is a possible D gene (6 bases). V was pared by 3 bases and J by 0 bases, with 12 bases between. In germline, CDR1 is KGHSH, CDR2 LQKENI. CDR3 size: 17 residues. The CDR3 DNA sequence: TGTGCCAGCTCACCGACGGTGGACAGCTCTGGGGCCAACGTCCTGACTTTC. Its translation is CASSPTVDSSGANVLTF.

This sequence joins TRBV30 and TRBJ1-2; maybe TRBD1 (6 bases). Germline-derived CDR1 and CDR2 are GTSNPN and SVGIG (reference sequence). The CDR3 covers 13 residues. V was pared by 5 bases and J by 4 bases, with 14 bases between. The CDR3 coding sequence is TGTGCCTGGTCCAGGGAGGGGGGCTATGGCTACACCTTC. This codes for CAWSREGGYGYTF.

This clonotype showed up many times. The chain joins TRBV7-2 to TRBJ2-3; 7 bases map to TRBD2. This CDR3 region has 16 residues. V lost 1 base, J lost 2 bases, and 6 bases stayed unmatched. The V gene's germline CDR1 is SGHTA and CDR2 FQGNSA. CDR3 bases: TGTGCCAGCAGCTTAGGGCTAGCGGATCCCACAGATACGCAGTATTTT. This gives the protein CASSLGLADPTDTQYF.